This passage covers 21 T cell receptor beta chains from one sample sequenced in a study of CD8+ T cells in alopecia areata. Following RNA extraction, reverse transcription yielded cDNA that acted as the sequencing template. Some clones are missing from TCRdb's copy, which holds only in-frame ones; the method was immunoSEQ multiplex PCR. The sample contains 200,000 to 250,000 clones, around 65% of which appear only once. Treatment: oral pan-JAK inhibitor, 5-10 mg twice daily. Here the sequenced sample was CD4+ T cells sorted from blood, taken at week 4, from a patient treated with tofacitinib. These receptors were collected from a human donor with alopecia areata.

The chain joins TRBV28 to TRBJ2-1, with 8 positions matching TRBD2. V shed 6 bases, J shed 9 bases, and the junction held 4 bases outside the gene matches. The CDR3 consists of 12 residues. Germline-derived CDR1 and CDR2 are MDHEN and SYDVKM. The CDR3 nucleotides read TGTGCCAGCAGCTGGACTAGCTCTGAGCAGTTCTTC. This codes for CASSWTSSEQFF.

This chain connects TRBV2 to TRBJ1-5; D call uncertain. V was pared by 5 bases and J by 7 bases, with 12 bases between. Per the germline V gene, CDR1 is SNHLY and CDR2 is FYNNEI. The CDR3 contains 13 residues. In DNA, the CDR3 is TGTGCCAGCAGTCCCACACCCCCCCAGCCCCAGCATTTT. It is translated as CASSPTPPQPQHF.

About this clone: Germline and junction disagree at one end, which may indicate a read error. This rearrangement joins TRBV6-1 to TRBJ1-2; D unresolved. Germline CDR1 reads MNHNS; CDR2 reads SASEGT. The CDR3 covers 12 residues. The chain's CDR3 is CASSGSSYDYTF. CDR3 sequence (DNA): TGTGCCAGCAGTGGCAGTAGTTATGACTACACCTTC.

The DNA for the CDR3 is TGTGCCAGCTCACCACTTCTAAATGAGCAGTTCTTC. The encoded protein is CASSPLLNEQFF. The chain employs TRBV18 and TRBJ2-1; D remains ambiguous. The CDR3 is 12 residues long. Germline V lookup: CDR1 KGHSH, CDR2 LQKENI. V shed 1 base and J shed 7 bases, with 5 bases lying between them.

The genes are TRBV10-3 and TRBJ2-6; D not certain. The CDR3 is made up of 16 amino acids. Germline V gene sequence: CDR1 ENHRY, CDR2 SYGVKD. V lost 2 bases and J 0 bases, leaving 8 bases between the germline ends. CDR3 loop: CAISETGNSGANVLTF. The CDR3 DNA reads as TGTGCCATCAGTGAGACCGGTAACTCTGGGGCCAACGTCCTGACTTTC.

This chain uses TRBV7-3 with TRBJ2-3; D is ambiguous. CDR1 is SGHTA, CDR2 FQGTGA, per germline. V lost 1 base, J lost 6 bases, and 8 bases lay in between. The CDR3 length is 13 residues. The CDR3 DNA reads TGTGCCAGCAGCTTAAACACCCGGGATACGCAGTATTTT. Translated, it gives CASSLNTRDTQYF.

The chain couples TRBV11-2 to TRBJ2-7; 10 nucleotides line up with TRBD1. The J segment lost 4 bases and the V segment lost 5 bases, leaving 11 bases of the junction unmatched. The germline CDR1 and CDR2 sequences are SGHAT and FQNNGV. The CDR3 has 16 amino acids. CDR3 loop: CASSLTTGGIWYEQYF. In DNA, the CDR3 is TGTGCCAGCAGCCTAACGACAGGGGGCATTTGGTACGAGCAGTACTTC.

The genes are TRBV4-3 and TRBJ2-4; D not certain. Trimming stripped 1 base from V and 1 base from J, with 17 bases between. The CDR3 consists of 18 residues. The germline V gene encodes CDR1 LGHNA and CDR2 YSLEER. CDR3 in amino acids: CASSQVGRVPAAKNIQYF. CDR3 bases: TGCGCCAGCAGCCAAGTGGGTAGGGTCCCCGCGGCCAAAAACATTCAGTACTTC.

CDR3: CASSPLGPSGTGELFF. The CDR3 region has the DNA TGTGCCAGCAGCCCCCTCGGACCGTCGGGCACCGGGGAGCTGTTTTTT. This rearrangement joins TRBV7-2 to TRBJ2-2, with D uncertain. The germline V gene encodes CDR1 SGHTA and CDR2 FQGNSA. The CDR3 has 16 residues. Trimming cost V 5 bases and J 4 bases, with 17 bases left between them.

The chain carries TRBV29-1 and TRBJ1-1; D is unresolved. Trimming cost V 0 bases and J 4 bases, with 9 bases left between them. CDR1 and CDR2 (germline): SQVTM, ANQGSEA. The CDR3 has 13 amino acids. The chain's CDR3 is CSVEDLTSTEAFF. CDR3 in DNA: TGCAGCGTTGAAGATCTAACAAGCACTGAAGCTTTCTTT.

In this sample, this clone turned up once. CDR3 protein: CASSYTGPEEQYF. Here the CDR3 DNA reads TGTGCCAGCAGTTACACGGGGCCGGAGGAGCAGTACTTC. The chain uses TRBV6-6 and TRBJ2-7; TRBD1 or TRBD2 may be the D gene (5 bases each). From germline, CDR1 is MNHNY and CDR2 SVGAGI (reference sequence). The CDR3 is 13 residues long. V was trimmed by 2 bases and J by 7 bases, leaving 12 bases between them.

The J gene is TRBJ2-2, the V gene TRBV6-5; D is perhaps TRBD1 (6 bases). In germline, CDR1 is MNHEY, CDR2 SVGAGI. The V and J ends lost 4 bases and 1 base respectively, with 7 bases between them. The CDR3 runs 14 residues. The chain's CDR3 is CASSSTGNTGELFF. In DNA, the CDR3 is TGTGCCAGCAGTTCGACAGGGAACACCGGGGAGCTGTTTTTT.

This clone was detected a few times. One junction end disagrees with the germline gene, perhaps due to a read error. CDR3 sequence: CASSEGYFSRF. The CDR3 DNA sequence: TGTGCCAGCAGTGAAGGGTATTTCTCCAGGTTT. The chain joins TRBV2 to TRBJ1-6; no firm D call. CDR1 and CDR2 (germline): SNHLY, FYNNEI. This CDR3 is built from 11 residues.

This chain joins TRBV5-4 and TRBJ1-2, with a possible D match to TRBD1 (6 bases). CDR1 is SGHNT and CDR2 is YYREEE in the germline V gene (reference sequence). There are 13 residues in the CDR3. Trimming took off 4 bases at V and 4 bases at J, with 11 bases between the two ends. The CDR3 sequence is CASSTTGSYGYTF. In nucleotides, the CDR3 is TGTGCCAGCAGCACCACAGGGAGCTATGGCTACACCTTC. The complete variable domain, with remaining parts taken from reference TRBV5-4 and TRBJ1-2, reads ETGVTQSPTHLIKTRGQQVTLRCSSQSGHNTVSWYQQALGQGPQFIFQYYREEENGRGNFPPRFSGLQFPNYSSELNVNALELDDSALYLCASSTTGSYGYTFGSGTRLTVV.

The rearrangement links TRBV30 to TRBJ1-2; 7 positions agree with TRBD1. Germline V gives CDR1 GTSNPN, CDR2 SVGIG (reference sequence). The trim removed 4 bases at V and 7 bases at J, leaving 3 bases unmatched. The CDR3 is 11 amino acids. The CDR3 spells CAWTGGSGYTF. CDR3 nucleotide sequence: TGTGCCTGGACAGGGGGAAGTGGCTACACCTTC.

V is TRBV27 and J is TRBJ1-1; D might be TRBD1 (5 bases). Germline values: CDR1 MNHEY, CDR2 SMNVEV (reference sequence). Trimming shortened V by 5 bases and J by 1 base, and 11 bases separated the two germline ends. The CDR3 is 14 amino acids. CDR3 amino acids: CASSMRDQNTEAFF. Written as DNA, the CDR3 is TGTGCCAGCAGTATGCGGGACCAGAACACTGAAGCTTTCTTT.

V is TRBV4-2 and J is TRBJ1-2, with D possibly being TRBD1 (6 bases). With 4 bases removed from V and 6 bases from J, the gap between germline ends came to 12 bases. Germline assignment: CDR1 LGHNA and CDR2 YNFKEQ. CDR3 size: 13 residues. CDR3 nucleotide sequence: TGTGCCAGCAGCCCCCAGGGGCCCGATGGCTACACCTTC. Residues: CASSPQGPDGYTF.

This clone has a single count. V and J are TRBV18 and TRBJ1-2; D unclear. The length of the CDR3 is 15 residues. Germline V lookup: CDR1 KGHSH, CDR2 LQKENI. V was trimmed by 0 bases and J by 6 bases, leaving 14 bases between them. The DNA for the CDR3 is TGTGCCAGCTCACCACCGAGTTGGGGAGTCGATGGCTACACCTTC. It translates to CASSPPSWGVDGYTF. Full variable domain (rest looked up from reference TRBV18 and TRBJ1-2): NAGVMQNPRHLVRRRGQEARLRCSPMKGHSHVYWYRQLPEEGLKFMVYLQKENIIDESGMPKERFSAEFPKEGPSILRIQQVVRGDSAAYFCASSPPSWGVDGYTFGSGTRLTVV.

In DNA form, the CDR3 reads TGTGCCAGCAGCTCCTTCCCTAGAGGGCGGGACGAGCAGTACTTC. Translation: CASSSFPRGRDEQYF. V gene TRBV7-2 combines with J gene TRBJ2-7; possible D gene TRBD2, 5 bases. V lost 4 bases to trimming and J lost 5 bases, with 18 bases between them. The CDR3 spans 15 residues. Germline V lookup: CDR1 SGHTA, CDR2 FQGNSA. Full variable domain (rest looked up from reference TRBV7-2 and TRBJ2-7): GAGVSQSPSNKVTEKGKDVELRCDPISGHTALYWYRQSLGQGLEFLIYFQGNSAPDKSGLPSDRFSAERTGGSVSTLTIQRTQQEDSAVYLCASSSFPRGRDEQYFGPGTRLTVT.

V gene TRBV29-1 combines with J gene TRBJ2-1; D may be TRBD2 (5 bases). Germline V gene data show CDR1 as SQVTM and CDR2 as ANQGSEA. The ends were cut back, 8 bases at V and 4 bases at J, with 15 bases in the middle. CDR3 length equals 13 residues. CDR3 loop: CSPRRAAYNEQFF. The CDR3 region has the DNA TGCAGCCCTAGGCGAGCGGCTTACAATGAGCAGTTCTTC.

This clone turned up a few times. V gene TRBV7-8 combines with J gene TRBJ1-2, with TRBD1 as a possible D gene (5 bases). This CDR3 has 13 residues. Germline CDR1 reads SGHVS; CDR2 reads FQNEAQ. V gave up 2 bases and J gave up 8 bases, with 12 bases separating them. The CDR3 DNA follows: TGTGCCAGCAGCTTAATCGCGGGGGACGGCTACACCTTC. The encoded protein is CASSLIAGDGYTF.